The entry below describes one TCR beta chain. Via CD45RO/CCR7/CD25/CD127/CD95/CD27, cells of the CD4+ naive, central memory, regulatory and stem cell-like memory subsets were sorted. This record belongs to a study of beta chain features in type 1 diabetes. Turning to the study itself: There were 107,917,701 sorted cells examined across all samples.

Expressed TCRB transcripts were sequenced because the entire RNA isolate underwent reverse transcription. Some 3.4 million reads were obtained on average from naive, central memory and regulatory T cell samples. Generated by immunoSEQ multiplex PCR, the TCRdb table keeps only in-frame clones and is missing some. The table records about 150,000 clones, over 8.5% of them present only once. Trimming at V came to 0 bases and at J to 6 bases, leaving 9 bases not matched to a gene. This CDR3 is 16 amino acids long. Germline V gene lookup returns CDR1 KGHSH and CDR2 LQKENI. The source of this sequence is a man younger than 35 in good health. The sequenced sample consisted of central memory CD4+ T cells from blood. The V call is TRBV18, the J call TRBJ1-2, with TRBD1 identical over 8 bases. The CDR3 coding sequence is TGTGCCAGCTCACCACCGGGATCGACAGGGGACCATGGCTACACCTTC. It yields the protein CASSPPGSTGDHGYTF.